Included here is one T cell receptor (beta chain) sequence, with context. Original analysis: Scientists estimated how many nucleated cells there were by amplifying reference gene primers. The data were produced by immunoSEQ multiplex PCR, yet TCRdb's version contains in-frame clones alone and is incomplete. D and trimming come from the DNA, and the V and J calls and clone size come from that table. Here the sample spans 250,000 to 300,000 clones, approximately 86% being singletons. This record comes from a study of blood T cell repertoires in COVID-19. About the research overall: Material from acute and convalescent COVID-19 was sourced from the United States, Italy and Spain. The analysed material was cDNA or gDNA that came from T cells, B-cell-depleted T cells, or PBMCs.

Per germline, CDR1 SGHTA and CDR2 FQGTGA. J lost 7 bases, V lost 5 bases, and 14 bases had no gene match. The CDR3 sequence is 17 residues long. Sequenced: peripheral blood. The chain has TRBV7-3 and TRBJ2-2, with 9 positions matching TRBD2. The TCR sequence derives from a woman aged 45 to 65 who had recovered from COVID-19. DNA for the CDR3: TGTGCCAGCAGCCCGCGCCCAGGACTAGCGACGGTCGGGGAGCTGTTTTTT. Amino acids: CASSPRPGLATVGELFF.